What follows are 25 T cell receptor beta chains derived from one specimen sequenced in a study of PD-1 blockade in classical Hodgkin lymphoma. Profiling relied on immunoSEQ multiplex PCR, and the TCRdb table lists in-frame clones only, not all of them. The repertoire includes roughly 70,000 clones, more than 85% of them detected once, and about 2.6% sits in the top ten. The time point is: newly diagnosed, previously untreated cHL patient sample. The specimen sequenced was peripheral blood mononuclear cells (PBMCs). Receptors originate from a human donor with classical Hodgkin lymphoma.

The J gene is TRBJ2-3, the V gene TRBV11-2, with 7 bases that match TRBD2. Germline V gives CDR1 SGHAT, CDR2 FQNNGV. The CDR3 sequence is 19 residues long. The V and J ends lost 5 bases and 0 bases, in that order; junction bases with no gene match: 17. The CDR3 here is CASSPVMMFLAVSTDTQYF. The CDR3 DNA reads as TGTGCCAGCAGCCCAGTTATGATGTTCCTAGCGGTGAGCACAGATACGCAGTATTTT.

CDR3 in DNA: TGTGCCAGCAGTTACTCGTTTAGCGGGGGGGCTTACTCGGAGTACTTC. The encoded protein is CASSYSFSGGAYSEYF. V and J are TRBV6-5 and TRBJ2-7; 11 bases are a match to TRBD2. The germline gives CDR1 MNHEY, CDR2 SVGAGI. With 0 bases clipped from V and 11 bases from J, the junction kept 12 bases outside the gene matches. This CDR3 spans 16 amino acids.

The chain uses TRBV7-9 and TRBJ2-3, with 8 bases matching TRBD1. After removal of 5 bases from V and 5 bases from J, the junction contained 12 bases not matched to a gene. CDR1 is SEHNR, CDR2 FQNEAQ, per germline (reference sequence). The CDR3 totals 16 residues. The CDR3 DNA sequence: TGTGCCAGCAGCCCGGGACAGGCCAAACCCGGAGATACGCAGTATTTT. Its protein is CASSPGQAKPGDTQYF.

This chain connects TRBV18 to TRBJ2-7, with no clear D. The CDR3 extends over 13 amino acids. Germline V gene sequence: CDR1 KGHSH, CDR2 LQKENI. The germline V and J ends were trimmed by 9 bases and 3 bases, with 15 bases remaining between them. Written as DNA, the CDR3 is TGTGCCAGTGCAGCTTCCCTGGACTACGAGCAGTACTTC. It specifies CASAASLDYEQYF.

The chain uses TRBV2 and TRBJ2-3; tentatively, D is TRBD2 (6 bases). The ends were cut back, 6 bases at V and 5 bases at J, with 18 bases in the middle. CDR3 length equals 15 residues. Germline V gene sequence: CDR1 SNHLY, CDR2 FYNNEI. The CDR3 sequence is CASRAGGLAGDTQYF. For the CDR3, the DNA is TGTGCCAGCAGAGCCGGGGGACTCGCGGGAGATACGCAGTATTTT.

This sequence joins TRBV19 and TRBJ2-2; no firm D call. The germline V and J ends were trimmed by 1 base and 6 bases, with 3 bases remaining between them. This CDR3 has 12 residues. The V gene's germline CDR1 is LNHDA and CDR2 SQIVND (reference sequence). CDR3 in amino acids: CASSIVPGELFF. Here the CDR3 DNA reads TGTGCCAGTAGTATAGTACCCGGGGAGCTGTTTTTT.

The CDR3 sequence: CASSIKADQPQHF. CDR3 coding DNA: TGTGCCAGTAGTATCAAGGCGGATCAGCCCCAGCATTTT. This chain connects TRBV19 to TRBJ1-5; D is undetermined. This CDR3 contains 13 residues. Trimming left V 3 bases short and J 5 bases short, with 8 bases between. The germline V gene has CDR1 LNHDA and CDR2 SQIVND (reference sequence).

CDR3 nucleotide sequence: TGCGCCAGCAGACCTAGCGGGGGGGTAAATTACAATGAGCAGTTCTTC. Its translation: CASRPSGGVNYNEQFF. The J gene is TRBJ2-1, the V gene TRBV4-1, with 12 bases that match TRBD2. CDR3 length: 16 amino acids. Unmatched junction bases numbered 7, after V lost 6 bases and J lost 4 bases. Germline loops: CDR1 MGHRA, CDR2 YSYEKL.

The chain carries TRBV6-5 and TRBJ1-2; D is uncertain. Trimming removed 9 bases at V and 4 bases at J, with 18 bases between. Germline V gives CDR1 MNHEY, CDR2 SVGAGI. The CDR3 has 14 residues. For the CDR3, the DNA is TGTGCCAGTTCGGACGGCCCGGACTCCTATGGCTACACCTTC. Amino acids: CASSDGPDSYGYTF.

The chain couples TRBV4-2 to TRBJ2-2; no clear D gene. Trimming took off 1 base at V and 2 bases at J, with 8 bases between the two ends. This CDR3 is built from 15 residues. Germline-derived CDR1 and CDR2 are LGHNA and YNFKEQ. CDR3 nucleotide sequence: TGTGCCAGCAGCCAAGCCGCTAGTAACACCGGGGAGCTGTTTTTT. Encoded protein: CASSQAASNTGELFF.

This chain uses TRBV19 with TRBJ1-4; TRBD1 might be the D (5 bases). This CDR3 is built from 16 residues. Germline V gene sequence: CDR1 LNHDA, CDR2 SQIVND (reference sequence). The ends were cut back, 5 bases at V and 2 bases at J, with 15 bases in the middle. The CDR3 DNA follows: TGTGCCAGTAGTCTGAAAAAAGGGGCGACTAATGAAAAACTGTTTTTT. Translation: CASSLKKGATNEKLFF.

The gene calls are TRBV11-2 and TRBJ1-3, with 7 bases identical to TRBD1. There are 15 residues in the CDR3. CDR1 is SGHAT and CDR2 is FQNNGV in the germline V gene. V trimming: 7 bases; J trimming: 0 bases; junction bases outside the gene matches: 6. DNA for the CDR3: TGTGCCAGCAACCTGGGGACAGTCTCTGGAAACACCATATATTTT. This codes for CASNLGTVSGNTIYF. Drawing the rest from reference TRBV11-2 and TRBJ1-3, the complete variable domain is EAGVAQSPRYKIIEKRQSVAFWCNPISGHATLYWYQQILGQGPKLLIQFQNNGVVDDSQLPKDRFSAERLKGVDSTLKIQPAKLEDSAVYLCASNLGTVSGNTIYFGEGSWLTVV.

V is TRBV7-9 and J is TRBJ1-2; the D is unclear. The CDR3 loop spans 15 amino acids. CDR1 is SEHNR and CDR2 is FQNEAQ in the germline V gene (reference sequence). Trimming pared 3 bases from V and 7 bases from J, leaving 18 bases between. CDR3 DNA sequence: TGTGCCAGCAGCTTCTCGGGGTATGGGGATGGTGGCTACACCTTC. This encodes CASSFSGYGDGGYTF. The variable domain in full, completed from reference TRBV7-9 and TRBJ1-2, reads DTGVSQNPRHKITKRGQNVTFRCDPISEHNRLYWYRQTLGQGPEFLTYFQNEAQLEKSRLLSDRFSAERPKGSFSTLEIQRTEQGDSAMYLCASSFSGYGDGGYTFGSGTRLTVV.

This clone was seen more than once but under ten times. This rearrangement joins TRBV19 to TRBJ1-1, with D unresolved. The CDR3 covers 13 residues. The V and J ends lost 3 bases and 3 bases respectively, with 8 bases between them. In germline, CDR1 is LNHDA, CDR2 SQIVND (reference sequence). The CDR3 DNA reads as TGTGCCAGTAGTATTTGGCGGGACACTGAAGCTTTCTTT. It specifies CASSIWRDTEAFF.

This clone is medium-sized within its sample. The CDR3 here is CASRLRRTNYGYTF. The DNA for the CDR3 is TGTGCCAGTAGGCTCCGACGGACTAACTATGGCTACACCTTC. This chain joins TRBV19 and TRBJ1-2, with no clear D. The ends were cut back, 6 bases at V and 0 bases at J, with 11 bases in the middle. In germline, CDR1 is LNHDA, CDR2 SQIVND (reference sequence). The CDR3 covers 14 residues.

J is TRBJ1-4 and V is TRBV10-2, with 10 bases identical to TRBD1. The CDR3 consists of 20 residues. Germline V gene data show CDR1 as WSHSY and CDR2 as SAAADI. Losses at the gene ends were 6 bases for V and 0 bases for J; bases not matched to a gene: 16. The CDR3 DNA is TGCGCCAGCAGCCCCAGACAGGGGGCGGGCATTTCGGCAACTAATGAAAAACTGTTTTTT. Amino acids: CASSPRQGAGISATNEKLFF.

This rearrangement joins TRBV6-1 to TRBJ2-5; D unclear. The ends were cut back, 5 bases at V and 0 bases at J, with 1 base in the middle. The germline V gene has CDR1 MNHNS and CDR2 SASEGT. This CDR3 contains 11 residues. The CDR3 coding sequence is TGTGCCAGCAGTTACCAAGAGACCCAGTACTTC. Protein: CASSYQETQYF.

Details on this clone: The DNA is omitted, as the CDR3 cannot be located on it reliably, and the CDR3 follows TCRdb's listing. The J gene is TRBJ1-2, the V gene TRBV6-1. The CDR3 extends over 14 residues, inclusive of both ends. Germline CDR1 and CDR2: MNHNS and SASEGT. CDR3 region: CASSSSIAVGGYTF.

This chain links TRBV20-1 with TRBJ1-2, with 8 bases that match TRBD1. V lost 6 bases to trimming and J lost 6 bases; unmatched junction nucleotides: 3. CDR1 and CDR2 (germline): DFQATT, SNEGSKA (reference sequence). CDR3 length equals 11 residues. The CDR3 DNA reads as TGCAGTGCCCGGACAGGGAATGGCTACACCTTC. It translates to CSARTGNGYTF.

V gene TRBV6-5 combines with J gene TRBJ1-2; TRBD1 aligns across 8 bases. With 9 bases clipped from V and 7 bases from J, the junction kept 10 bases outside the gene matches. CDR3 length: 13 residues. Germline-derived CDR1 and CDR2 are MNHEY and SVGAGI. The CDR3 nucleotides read TGTGCCAGTGGACAGGGACAATTTAGTGGCTACACCTTC. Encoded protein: CASGQGQFSGYTF.

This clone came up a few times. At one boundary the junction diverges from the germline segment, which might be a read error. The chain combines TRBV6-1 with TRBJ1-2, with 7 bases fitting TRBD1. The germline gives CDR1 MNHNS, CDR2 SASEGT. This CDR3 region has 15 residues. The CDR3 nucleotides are TGTGCCAGCAGGGAAGCCGGGACAGTCACGGGTGGCTACACCTTC. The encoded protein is CASREAGTVTGGYTF.

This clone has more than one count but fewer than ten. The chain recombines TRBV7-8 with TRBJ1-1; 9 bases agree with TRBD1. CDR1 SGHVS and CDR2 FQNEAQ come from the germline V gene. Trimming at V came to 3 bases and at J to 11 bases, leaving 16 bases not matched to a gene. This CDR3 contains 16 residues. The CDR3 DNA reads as TGTGCCAGCAGCTTCACATTGACAGGGGGTTTAGGGGTCGCTTTCTTT. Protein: CASSFTLTGGLGVAFF.

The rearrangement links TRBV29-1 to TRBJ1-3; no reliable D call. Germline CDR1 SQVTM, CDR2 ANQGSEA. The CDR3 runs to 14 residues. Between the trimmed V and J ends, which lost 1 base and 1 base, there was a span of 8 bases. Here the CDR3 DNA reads TGCAGCGTTGAAGTCGCGGTTTCTGGAAACACCATATATTTT. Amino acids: CSVEVAVSGNTIYF.

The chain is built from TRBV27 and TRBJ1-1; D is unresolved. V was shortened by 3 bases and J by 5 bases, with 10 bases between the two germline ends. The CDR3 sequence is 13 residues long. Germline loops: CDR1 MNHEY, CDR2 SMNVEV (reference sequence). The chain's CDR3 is CASSFGLETEAFF. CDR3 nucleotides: TGTGCCAGCAGTTTCGGATTGGAGACTGAAGCTTTCTTT.

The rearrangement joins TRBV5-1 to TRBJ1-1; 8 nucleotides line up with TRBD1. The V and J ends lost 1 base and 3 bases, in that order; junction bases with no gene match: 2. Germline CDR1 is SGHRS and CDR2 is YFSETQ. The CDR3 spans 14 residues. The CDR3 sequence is CASSLQGADTEAFF. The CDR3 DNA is TGCGCCAGCAGCTTGCAGGGGGCGGACACTGAAGCTTTCTTT.